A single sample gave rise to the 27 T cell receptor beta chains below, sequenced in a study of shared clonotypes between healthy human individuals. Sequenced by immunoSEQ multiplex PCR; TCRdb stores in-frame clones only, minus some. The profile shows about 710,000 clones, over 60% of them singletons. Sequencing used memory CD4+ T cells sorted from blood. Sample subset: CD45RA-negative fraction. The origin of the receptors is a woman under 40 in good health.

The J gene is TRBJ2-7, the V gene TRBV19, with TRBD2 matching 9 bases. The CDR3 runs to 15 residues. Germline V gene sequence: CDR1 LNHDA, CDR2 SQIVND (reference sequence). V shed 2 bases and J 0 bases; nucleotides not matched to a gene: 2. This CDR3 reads CASSILAGPSYEQYF. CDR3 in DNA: TGTGCCAGTAGTATACTAGCGGGACCCTCCTACGAGCAGTACTTC.

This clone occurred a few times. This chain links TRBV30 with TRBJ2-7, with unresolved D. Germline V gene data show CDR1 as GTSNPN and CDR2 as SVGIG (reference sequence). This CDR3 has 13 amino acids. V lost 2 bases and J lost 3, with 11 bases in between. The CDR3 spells CAWSKNINYEQYF. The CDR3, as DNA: TGTGCCTGGAGTAAGAATATCAACTACGAGCAGTACTTC.

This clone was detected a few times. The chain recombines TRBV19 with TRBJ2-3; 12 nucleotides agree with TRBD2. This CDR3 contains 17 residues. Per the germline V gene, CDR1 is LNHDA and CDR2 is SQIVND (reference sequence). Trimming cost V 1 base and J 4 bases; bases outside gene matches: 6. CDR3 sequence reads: CASSIGSLAGGADTQYF. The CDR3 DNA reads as TGTGCCAGTAGTATAGGGTCACTAGCGGGAGGAGCAGATACGCAGTATTTT.

CDR3 region: CASRSTGTSASTDTQYF. DNA of the CDR3: TGTGCCAGCAGAAGTACCGGGACTAGCGCGAGCACAGATACGCAGTATTTT. The gene calls are TRBV7-9 and TRBJ2-3; 10 bases are a match to TRBD2. The CDR3 is 17 residues long. J lost 0 bases, V lost 6 bases, and 9 bases had no gene match. Per the germline V gene, CDR1 is SEHNR and CDR2 is FQNEAQ (reference sequence).

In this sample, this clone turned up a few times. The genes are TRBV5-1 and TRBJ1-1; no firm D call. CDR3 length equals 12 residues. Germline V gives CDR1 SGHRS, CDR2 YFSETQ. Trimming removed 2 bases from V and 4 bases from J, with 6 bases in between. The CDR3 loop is CASSFSTTEAFF. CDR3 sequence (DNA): TGCGCCAGCAGCTTCTCTACCACTGAAGCTTTCTTT.

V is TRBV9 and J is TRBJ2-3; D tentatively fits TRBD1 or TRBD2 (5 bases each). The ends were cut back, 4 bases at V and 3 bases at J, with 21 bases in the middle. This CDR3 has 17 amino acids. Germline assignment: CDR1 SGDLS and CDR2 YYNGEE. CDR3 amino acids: CASSRGSGSSITDTQYF. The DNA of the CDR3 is TGTGCCAGCAGCCGCGGGTCAGGGAGCTCTATTACAGATACGCAGTATTTT.

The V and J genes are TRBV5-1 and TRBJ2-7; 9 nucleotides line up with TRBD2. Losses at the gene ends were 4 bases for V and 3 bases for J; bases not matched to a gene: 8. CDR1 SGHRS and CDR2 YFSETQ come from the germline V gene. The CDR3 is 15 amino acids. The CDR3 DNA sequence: TGCGCCAGCAGCCCATTAGCGGGAGCGCACTACGAGCAGTACTTC. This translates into CASSPLAGAHYEQYF.

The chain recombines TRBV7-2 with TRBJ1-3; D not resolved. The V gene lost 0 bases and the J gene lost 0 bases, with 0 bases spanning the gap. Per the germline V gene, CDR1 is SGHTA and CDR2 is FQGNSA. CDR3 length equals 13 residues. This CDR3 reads CASSLASGNTIYF. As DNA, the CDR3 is TGTGCCAGCAGCTTAGCCTCTGGAAACACCATATATTTT.

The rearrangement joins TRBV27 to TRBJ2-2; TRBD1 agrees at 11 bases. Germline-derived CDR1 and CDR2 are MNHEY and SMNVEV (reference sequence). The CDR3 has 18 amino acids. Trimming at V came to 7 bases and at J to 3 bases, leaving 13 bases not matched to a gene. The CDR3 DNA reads TGTGCCAGCAAACGGACAGGGGGCGCTTTTGGATACACCGGGGAGCTGTTTTTT. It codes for CASKRTGGAFGYTGELFF.

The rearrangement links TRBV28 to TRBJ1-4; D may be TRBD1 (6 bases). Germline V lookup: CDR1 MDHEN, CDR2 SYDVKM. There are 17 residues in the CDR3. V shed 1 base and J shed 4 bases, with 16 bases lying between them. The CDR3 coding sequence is TGTGCCAGCAGTTTATTGGCAGGGGAAGGGGGTAATGAAAAACTGTTTTTT. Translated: CASSLLAGEGGNEKLFF.

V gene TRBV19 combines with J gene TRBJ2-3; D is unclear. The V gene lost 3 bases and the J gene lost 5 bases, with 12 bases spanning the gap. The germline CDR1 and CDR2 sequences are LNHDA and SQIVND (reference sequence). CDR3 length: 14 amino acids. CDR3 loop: CASSITLDGDTQYF. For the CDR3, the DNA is TGTGCCAGTAGTATTACTCTCGACGGAGATACGCAGTATTTT.

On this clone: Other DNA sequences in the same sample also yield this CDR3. This CDR3 reads CASSPGGNQPQHF. The CDR3 region has the DNA TGTGCCAGCAGTCCCGGGGGGAATCAGCCCCAGCATTTT. The J gene is TRBJ1-5, the V gene TRBV6-6; maybe TRBD1 (5 bases). The CDR3 runs 13 residues. Trimming removed 5 bases from V and 4 bases from J, with 9 bases in between. Germline V CDR1 and CDR2: MNHNY, SVGAGI (reference sequence).

CDR3 sequence: CASSLASDQPQHF. The CDR3 DNA reads TGTGCCAGCAGCTTAGCGAGTGATCAGCCCCAGCATTTT. The chain recombines TRBV7-9 with TRBJ1-5; D gene uncertain. Germline V gene data show CDR1 as SEHNR and CDR2 as FQNEAQ (reference sequence). Trimming removed 0 bases from V and 5 bases from J, with 5 bases in between. The CDR3 spans 13 residues.

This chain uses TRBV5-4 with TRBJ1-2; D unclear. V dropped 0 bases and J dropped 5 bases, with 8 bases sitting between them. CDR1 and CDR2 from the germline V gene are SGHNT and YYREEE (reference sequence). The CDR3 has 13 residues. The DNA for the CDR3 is TGTGCCAGCAGCTTGGCGGCAGCTTATGGCTACACCTTC. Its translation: CASSLAAAYGYTF.

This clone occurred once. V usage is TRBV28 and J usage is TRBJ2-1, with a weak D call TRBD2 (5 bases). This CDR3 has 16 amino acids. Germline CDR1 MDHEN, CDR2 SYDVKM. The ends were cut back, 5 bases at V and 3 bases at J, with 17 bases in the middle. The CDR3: CASSPLAGPFYNEQFF. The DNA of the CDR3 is TGTGCCAGCAGTCCTCTCGCGGGTCCGTTCTACAATGAGCAGTTCTTC.

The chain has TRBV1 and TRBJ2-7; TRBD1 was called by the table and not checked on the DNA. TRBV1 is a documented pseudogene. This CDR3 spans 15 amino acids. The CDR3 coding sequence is TGCACCAGCAGCCAAGACCCAGGGTGCCCCTACGAGCAGTACTTC. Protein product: CTSSQDPGCPYEQYF.

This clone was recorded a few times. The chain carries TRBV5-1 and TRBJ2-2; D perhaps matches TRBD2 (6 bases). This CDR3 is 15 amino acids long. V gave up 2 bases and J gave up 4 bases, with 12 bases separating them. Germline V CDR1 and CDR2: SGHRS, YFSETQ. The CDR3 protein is CASSFRLVGTGELFF. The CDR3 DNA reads TGCGCCAGCAGCTTCCGACTAGTGGGCACCGGGGAGCTGTTTTTT.

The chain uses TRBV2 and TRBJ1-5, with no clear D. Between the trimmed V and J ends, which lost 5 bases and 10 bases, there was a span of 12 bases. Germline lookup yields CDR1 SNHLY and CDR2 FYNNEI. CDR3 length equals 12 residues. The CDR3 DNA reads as TGTGCCAGCAGTCTGGGAATGGATCCCCAGCATTTT. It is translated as CASSLGMDPQHF.

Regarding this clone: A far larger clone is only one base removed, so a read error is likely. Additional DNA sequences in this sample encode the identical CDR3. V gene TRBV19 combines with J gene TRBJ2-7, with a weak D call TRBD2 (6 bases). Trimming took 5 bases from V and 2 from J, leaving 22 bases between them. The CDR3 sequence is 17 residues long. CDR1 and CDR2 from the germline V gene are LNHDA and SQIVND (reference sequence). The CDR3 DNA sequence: TGTGCCAGTAGTCTCAGGGCAGGATCCGGGAGAGCCTACGAGCAGTACTTC. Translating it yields CASSLRAGSGRAYEQYF.

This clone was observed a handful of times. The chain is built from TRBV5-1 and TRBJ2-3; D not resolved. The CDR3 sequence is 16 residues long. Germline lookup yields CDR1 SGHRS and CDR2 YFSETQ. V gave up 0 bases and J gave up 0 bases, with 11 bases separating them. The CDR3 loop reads CASSLAHGASTDTQYF. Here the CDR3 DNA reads TGCGCCAGCAGCTTGGCCCACGGAGCTAGCACAGATACGCAGTATTTT.

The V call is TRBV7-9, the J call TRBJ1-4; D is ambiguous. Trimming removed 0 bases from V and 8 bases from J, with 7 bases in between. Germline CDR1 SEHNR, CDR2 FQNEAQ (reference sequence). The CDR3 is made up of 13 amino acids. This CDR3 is CASSLARAEKLFF. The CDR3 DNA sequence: TGTGCCAGCAGCTTAGCGCGGGCAGAAAAACTGTTTTTT. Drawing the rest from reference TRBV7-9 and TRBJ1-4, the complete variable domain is DTGVSQNPRHKITKRGQNVTFRCDPISEHNRLYWYRQTLGQGPEFLTYFQNEAQLEKSRLLSDRFSAERPKGSFSTLEIQRTEQGDSAMYLCASSLARAEKLFFGSGTQLSVL.

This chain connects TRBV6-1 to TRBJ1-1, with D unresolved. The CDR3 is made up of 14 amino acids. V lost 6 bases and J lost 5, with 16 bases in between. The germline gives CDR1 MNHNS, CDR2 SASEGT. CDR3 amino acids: CASRPSSRGTEAFF. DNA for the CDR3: TGTGCCAGCAGACCTAGCAGCAGAGGAACTGAAGCTTTCTTT.

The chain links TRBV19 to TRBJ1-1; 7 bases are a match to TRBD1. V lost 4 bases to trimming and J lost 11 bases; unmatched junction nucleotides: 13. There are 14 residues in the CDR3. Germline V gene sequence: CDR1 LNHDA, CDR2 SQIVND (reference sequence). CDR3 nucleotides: TGTGCCAGTAGTAAAACGGGACAGCCGATCTTGGCTTTCTTT. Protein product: CASSKTGQPILAFF.

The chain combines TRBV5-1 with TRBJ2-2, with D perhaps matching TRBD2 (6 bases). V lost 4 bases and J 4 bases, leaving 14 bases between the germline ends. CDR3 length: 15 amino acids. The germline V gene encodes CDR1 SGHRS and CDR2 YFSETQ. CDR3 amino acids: CASSPGVSLTGELFF. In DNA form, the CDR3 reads TGCGCCAGCAGCCCGGGGGTCAGTCTCACCGGGGAGCTGTTTTTT.

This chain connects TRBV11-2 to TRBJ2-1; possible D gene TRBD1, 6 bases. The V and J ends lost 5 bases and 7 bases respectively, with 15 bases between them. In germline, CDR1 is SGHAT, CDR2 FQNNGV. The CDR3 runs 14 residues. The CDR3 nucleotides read TGTGCCAGCAGCCCGCGGGTAGGGGGAAATGAGCAGTTCTTC. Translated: CASSPRVGGNEQFF.

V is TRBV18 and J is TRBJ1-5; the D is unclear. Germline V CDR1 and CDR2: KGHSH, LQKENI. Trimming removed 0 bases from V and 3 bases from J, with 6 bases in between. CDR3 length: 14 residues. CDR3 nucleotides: TGTGCCAGCTCACCACCGGGTCACAATCAGCCCCAGCATTTT. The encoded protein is CASSPPGHNQPQHF.

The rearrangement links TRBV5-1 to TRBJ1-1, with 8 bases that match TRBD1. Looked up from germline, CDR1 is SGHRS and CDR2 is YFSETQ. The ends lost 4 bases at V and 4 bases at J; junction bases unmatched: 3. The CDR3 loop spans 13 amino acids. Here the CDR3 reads CASSRQGSTEAFF. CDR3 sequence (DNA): TGCGCCAGCAGCCGACAGGGGAGCACTGAAGCTTTCTTT.